These 23 T cell receptor beta chains were sequenced from one sample in a study of regulatory T cells in long-lasting Graves disease. For TCR beta, libraries came from iRepertoire HTBI primers and Arm-PCR of CDR3 regions. In TCRdb, the multiplex PCR reads were re-called with MiXCR into one record per CDR3 protein. The sample lists about 540,000 distinct CDR3 sequences; about 14% were seen once. Time point noted: newly diagnosed GD, antithyroid drugs for less than 3 months. Preparation of the TCR library used RNA extracted from PBMCs. This same sample was also taken into another study, of T cells in Graves' hyperthyroidism and ophthalmopathy.

Material: peripheral blood mononuclear cells (PBMCs), obtained at new diagnosis, from a patient treated with antithyroid drugs. The receptor source for this set is a man aged 25-45 years with Graves disease.

This clonotype has ten or more counts. The chain links TRBV29-1 to TRBJ1-2, with 7 bases that match TRBD1. Germline V gene data show CDR1 as SQVTM and CDR2 as ANQGSEA. The CDR3 has 15 amino acids. J gave up 1 base and V 3 bases, and 8 bases lay outside the gene matches. CDR3 coding DNA: TGCAGCGTTGATAATAGTCCAGGGGGTAACTATGGCTACACCTTC. This gives the protein CSVDNSPGGNYGYTF.

This clonotype occurred a few times. The chain carries TRBV20-1 and TRBJ1-4; no clear D. Trimming removed 3 bases at V and 7 bases at J, with 6 bases between. In germline, CDR1 is DFQATT, CDR2 SNEGSKA (reference sequence). CDR3 length: 11 residues. The CDR3 coding sequence is TGCAGTGCTAGTCCAAGTGAAAAACTGTTTTTT. Translated, it gives CSASPSEKLFF.

This clonotype has ten or more counts. V and J are TRBV27 and TRBJ2-2; the D is unclear. This CDR3 has 14 residues. Germline V CDR1 and CDR2: MNHEY, SMNVEV (reference sequence). V was trimmed by 5 bases and J by 7 bases, leaving 14 bases between them. DNA for the CDR3: TGTGCCAGCAGTGTGGACCCCGGTGGCGGGGAGCTGTTTTTT. This sequence encodes CASSVDPGGGELFF.

This clonotype turned up a few times. V gene TRBV20-1 combines with J gene TRBJ2-1; D gene unclear. The CDR3 loop spans 14 amino acids. The germline V gene encodes CDR1 DFQATT and CDR2 SNEGSKA (reference sequence). Deletions cut 8 bases from V and 3 bases from J, with 17 bases between. This CDR3 reads CSPRTHQDYNEQFF. CDR3 DNA sequence: TGCAGTCCTCGGACCCATCAAGACTACAATGAGCAGTTCTTC.

This clonotype was observed at least ten times. The rearrangement uses TRBV7-9 and TRBJ1-1, with D unclear. The germline V gene has CDR1 SEHNR and CDR2 FQNEAQ (reference sequence). This CDR3 has 15 residues. Trimming cost V 7 bases and J 11 bases, with 26 bases left between them. The CDR3 is CASKSTSPGSGNAFF. CDR3 sequence (DNA): TGTGCCAGCAAAAGTACATCGCCGGGATCGGGGAACGCTTTCTTT. Variable domain in full (rest from reference TRBV7-9 and TRBJ1-1): DTGVSQNPRHKITKRGQNVTFRCDPISEHNRLYWYRQTLGQGPEFLTYFQNEAQLEKSRLLSDRFSAERPKGSFSTLEIQRTEQGDSAMYLCASKSTSPGSGNAFFGQGTRLTVV.

This clonotype was picked up many times. V and J are TRBV7-9 and TRBJ2-5; D possibly matches TRBD1 or TRBD2 (5 bases each). The DNA end lines up better with TRBJ2-1; the J call may be wrong. CDR3 size: 11 residues. Germline CDR1 SEHNR, CDR2 FQNEAQ (reference sequence). The DNA for the CDR3 is TGTGCCAGCAGCTCCGGGACGAAGCAGTTCTTC. Translation: CASSSGTKQFF.

Many counts were recorded for this clonotype. The CDR3 DNA is TGCAGTGCTATCCGGGGGGCTAGCGGGGTGGATGAGCAGTTCTTC. Translation gives CSAIRGASGVDEQFF. The chain combines TRBV20-1 with TRBJ2-1; 9 bases line up with TRBD2. The junction had 12 bases not matched to a gene; V was cut back by 4 bases and J by 8 bases. This CDR3 spans 15 amino acids. CDR1 and CDR2 from the germline V gene are DFQATT and SNEGSKA (reference sequence).

This clonotype was detected a few times. This chain joins TRBV19 and TRBJ1-5, with TRBD1 as a possible D gene (6 bases). Trimming took 7 bases from V and 3 from J, leaving 10 bases between them. The germline V gene has CDR1 LNHDA and CDR2 SQIVND (reference sequence). The CDR3 consists of 13 residues. The CDR3 reads CASTGAANQPQHF. The CDR3 DNA follows: TGTGCCAGTACAGGGGCGGCCAATCAGCCCCAGCATTTT.

This clonotype was observed many times. The gene calls are TRBV12-3 or TRBV12-4 and TRBJ1-1; 11 nucleotides agree with TRBD1. V trimming: 0 bases; J trimming: 5 bases; junction bases outside the gene matches: 5. The CDR3 runs 16 residues. CDR3 sequence: CASSLAPDRGRTEAFF. As DNA, the CDR3 is TGTGCCAGCAGTTTAGCCCCGGACAGGGGGCGGACTGAAGCTTTCTTT.

As to this clonotype: A much larger clone differs from this one at a single base, so this may be a read error. The gene calls are TRBV29-1 and TRBJ2-2; D may correspond to TRBD1 or TRBD2 (5 bases each). There are 15 residues in the CDR3. The V end was cut by 3 bases, the J end by 6 bases, with 17 bases between. CDR1 is SQVTM, CDR2 ANQGSEA, per germline. The CDR3 is CSVDRAGADAGELFF. The CDR3 DNA reads TGCAGCGTTGATCGGGCCGGGGCGGACGCCGGGGAGCTGTTTTTT.

The chain recombines TRBV3-1 with TRBJ1-4; TRBD1 might be the D (5 bases). Per germline, CDR1 LGHDT and CDR2 YNNKEL (reference sequence). V lost 4 bases and J lost 8, with 17 bases in between. The CDR3 covers 15 residues. CDR3 protein: CASSRSGQAEEKLFF. DNA of the CDR3: TGTGCCAGCAGCCGCTCGGGGCAAGCGGAAGAAAAACTGTTTTTT.

The CDR3 coding sequence is TGTGCCAGTAGTATAGTGATAGAGGAAGAGACCCAGTACTTC. Residues: CASSIVIEEETQYF. The V call is TRBV19, the J call TRBJ2-5; the D is unclear. The CDR3 extends over 14 amino acids. Germline CDR1 reads LNHDA; CDR2 reads SQIVND (reference sequence). Deletions cut 1 base from V and 3 bases from J, with 9 bases between.

This clonotype appeared many times. Here the CDR3 reads CASSDYENTDTQYF. DNA for the CDR3: TGCGCCAGCAGTGACTACGAGAACACAGATACGCAGTATTTT. This chain joins TRBV10-2 and TRBJ2-3; unclear D gene. Germline loops: CDR1 WSHSY, CDR2 SAAADI. The CDR3 is made up of 14 amino acids. V was clipped by 3 bases and J by 2 bases, with 9 bases between them.

The chain joins TRBV5-1 to TRBJ2-2; no clear D. The length of the CDR3 is 14 residues. Looked up from germline, CDR1 is SGHRS and CDR2 is YFSETQ. V lost 2 bases, J lost 1 base, and 6 bases lay in between. The CDR3 region has the DNA TGCGCCAGCAGCTTCTCACAGAACACCGGGGAGCTGTTTTTT. This translates into CASSFSQNTGELFF.

This clonotype showed up many times. This chain joins TRBV12-3 or TRBV12-4 and TRBJ1-2, with D possibly being TRBD1 (5 bases). CDR3 length: 12 amino acids. Trimming stripped 3 bases from V and 8 bases from J, with 10 bases between. In DNA form, the CDR3 reads TGTGCCAGCAGTTTGACAGACCTGGGCTACACCTTC. Protein sequence: CASSLTDLGYTF.

This clonotype was seen a handful of times. The V gene is TRBV20-1, the J gene TRBJ1-5; D may be TRBD1 (6 bases). This CDR3 region has 15 residues. Per the germline V gene, CDR1 is DFQATT and CDR2 is SNEGSKA (reference sequence). Trimming pared 6 bases from V and 2 bases from J, leaving 17 bases between. CDR3 residues: CSAPQEGVGNQPQHF. In nucleotides, the CDR3 is TGCAGTGCCCCCCAAGAGGGGGTTGGCAATCAGCCCCAGCATTTT.

V and J are TRBV7-9 and TRBJ1-2; no clear D. CDR1 and CDR2 from the germline V gene are SEHNR and FQNEAQ (reference sequence). CDR3 length: 14 amino acids. V dropped 2 bases and J dropped 6 bases, with 13 bases sitting between them. CDR3 sequence reads: CASSLQMGGDGYTF. The CDR3 DNA follows: TGTGCCAGCAGCTTACAAATGGGCGGGGATGGCTACACCTTC.

This clonotype was counted between two and nine times. The chain uses TRBV29-1 and TRBJ2-7; either TRBD1 or TRBD2 may supply D (5 bases each). Germline V CDR1 and CDR2: SQVTM, ANQGSEA. V lost 6 bases, J lost 3 bases, and 15 bases lay in between. This CDR3 region has 13 residues. The CDR3 sequence: CSVVLGTHYEQYF. Written as DNA, the CDR3 is TGCAGCGTGGTACTTGGGACCCACTACGAGCAGTACTTC.

The V and J genes are TRBV5-1 and TRBJ1-4; D is uncertain. Germline V gene lookup returns CDR1 SGHRS and CDR2 YFSETQ. Trimming pared 0 bases from V and 0 bases from J, leaving 6 bases between. There are 15 residues in the CDR3. The CDR3 DNA reads as TGCGCCAGCAGCTTGGGAGACTCAACTAATGAAAAACTGTTTTTT. As protein: CASSLGDSTNEKLFF.

Remarks on this clonotype: With only one base between it and a far larger clone, this is likely a read error. The chain uses TRBV7-9 and TRBJ2-7; TRBD2 might be the D (7 bases). CDR3 length: 16 amino acids. From germline, CDR1 is SEHNR and CDR2 FQNEAQ (reference sequence). The CDR3 sequence: CASTPAGVASGHDQYF. The CDR3 DNA follows: TGTGCCAGCACCCCAGCAGGGGTTGCTAGCGGTCACGACCAGTACTTC.

This clonotype was detected many times. The rearrangement joins TRBV12-3 or TRBV12-4 to TRBJ1-2; D is unresolved. The CDR3 length is 12 residues. Deletions cut 4 bases from V and 4 bases from J, with 7 bases between. CDR3 loop: CASSWAAYGYTF. CDR3 in DNA: TGTGCCAGCAGTTGGGCAGCCTATGGCTACACCTTC.

This clonotype showed up many times. V usage is TRBV19 and J usage is TRBJ2-3, with TRBD1 matching over 7 bases. Germline V CDR1 and CDR2: LNHDA, SQIVND (reference sequence). The CDR3 sequence is 14 residues long. V trimming: 5 bases; J trimming: 4 bases; junction bases outside the gene matches: 6. The CDR3 region has the DNA TGTGCCAGTAGTCTCGGGACAGCTTCAGATACGCAGTATTTT. It encodes CASSLGTASDTQYF.

Details on this clonotype: Given a much more abundant clone one base away, this may be a read error. The J gene is TRBJ2-7, the V gene TRBV12-3 or TRBV12-4, with TRBD1 matching 9 bases. The CDR3 consists of 16 residues. The CDR3 DNA follows: TGTGCCTGCAGTCCTCAGGGTGGGACAGGGTGGTACGAGCAGTACTTC. Translated: CACSPQGGTGWYEQYF.